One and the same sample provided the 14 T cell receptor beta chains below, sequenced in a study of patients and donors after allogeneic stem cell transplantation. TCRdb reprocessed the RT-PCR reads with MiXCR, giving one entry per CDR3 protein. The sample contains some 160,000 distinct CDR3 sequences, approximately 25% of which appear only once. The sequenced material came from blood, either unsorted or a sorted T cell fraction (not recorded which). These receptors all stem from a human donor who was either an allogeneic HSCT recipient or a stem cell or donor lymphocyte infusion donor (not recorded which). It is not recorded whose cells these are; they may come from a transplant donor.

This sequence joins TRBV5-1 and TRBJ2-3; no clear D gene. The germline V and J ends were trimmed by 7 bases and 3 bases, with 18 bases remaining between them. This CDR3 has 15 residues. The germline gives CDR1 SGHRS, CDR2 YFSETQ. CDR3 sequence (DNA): TGCGCCAGCGGCCCGTTCACCGGCGATACAGATACGCAGTATTTT. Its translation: CASGPFTGDTDTQYF.

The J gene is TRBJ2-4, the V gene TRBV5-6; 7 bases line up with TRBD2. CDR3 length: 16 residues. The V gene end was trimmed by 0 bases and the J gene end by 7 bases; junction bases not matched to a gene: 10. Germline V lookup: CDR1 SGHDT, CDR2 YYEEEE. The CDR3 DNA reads TGTGCCAGCAGCTTGGAGGGACTAACTTTGGGGAACATTCAGTACTTC. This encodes CASSLEGLTLGNIQYF.

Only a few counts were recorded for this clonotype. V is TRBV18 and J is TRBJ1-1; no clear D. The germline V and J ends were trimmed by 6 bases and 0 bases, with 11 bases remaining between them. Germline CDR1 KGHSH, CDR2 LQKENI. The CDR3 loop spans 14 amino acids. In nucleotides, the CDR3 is TGTGCCAGCTCCCCCGGGAAAATGAACACTGAAGCTTTCTTT. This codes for CASSPGKMNTEAFF.

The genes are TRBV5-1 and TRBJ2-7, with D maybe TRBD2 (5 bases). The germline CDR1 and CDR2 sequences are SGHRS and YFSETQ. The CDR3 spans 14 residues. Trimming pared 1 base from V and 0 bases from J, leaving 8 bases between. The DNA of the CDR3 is TGCGCCAGCAGCTTGTCGGCGGGCTCCTACGAGCAGTACTTC. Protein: CASSLSAGSYEQYF.

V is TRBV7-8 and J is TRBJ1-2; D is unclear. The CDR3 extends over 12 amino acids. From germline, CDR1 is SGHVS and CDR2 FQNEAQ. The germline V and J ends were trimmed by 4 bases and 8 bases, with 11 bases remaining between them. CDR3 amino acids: CASSSPHGGYTF. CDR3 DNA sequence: TGTGCCAGCAGCTCCCCCCACGGGGGCTACACCTTC.

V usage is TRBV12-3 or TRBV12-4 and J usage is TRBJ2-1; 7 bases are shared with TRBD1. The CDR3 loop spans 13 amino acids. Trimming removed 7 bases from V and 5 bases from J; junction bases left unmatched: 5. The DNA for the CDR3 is TGTGCCAGCACCCCTGGACAGGACAATGAGCAGTTCTTC. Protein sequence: CASTPGQDNEQFF.

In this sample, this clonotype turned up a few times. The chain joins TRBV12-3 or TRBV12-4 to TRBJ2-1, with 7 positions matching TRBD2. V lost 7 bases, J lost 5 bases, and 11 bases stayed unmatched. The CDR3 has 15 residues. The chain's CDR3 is CASTSRVAGNNEQFF. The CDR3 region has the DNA TGTGCCAGCACCTCGCGGGTAGCGGGCAACAATGAGCAGTTCTTC.

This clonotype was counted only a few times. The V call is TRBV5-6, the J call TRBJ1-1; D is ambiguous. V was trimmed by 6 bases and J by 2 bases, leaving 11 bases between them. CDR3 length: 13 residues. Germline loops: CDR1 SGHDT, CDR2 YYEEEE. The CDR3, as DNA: TGTGCCAGCAAAGCTGTCGGAAACACTGAAGCTTTCTTT. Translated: CASKAVGNTEAFF.

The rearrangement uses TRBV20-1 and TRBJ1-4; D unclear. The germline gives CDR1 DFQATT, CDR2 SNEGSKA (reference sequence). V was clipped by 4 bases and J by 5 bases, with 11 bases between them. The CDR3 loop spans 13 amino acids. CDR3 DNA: TGCAGTGCTACCACCGGGCCGAATGAAAAACTGTTTTTT. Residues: CSATTGPNEKLFF.

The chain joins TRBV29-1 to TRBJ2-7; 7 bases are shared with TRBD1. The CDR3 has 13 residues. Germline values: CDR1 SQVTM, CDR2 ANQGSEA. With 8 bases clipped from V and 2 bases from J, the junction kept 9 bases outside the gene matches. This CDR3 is CSILGTATYEQYF. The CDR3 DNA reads TGCAGCATTCTTGGGACAGCTACCTACGAGCAGTACTTC.

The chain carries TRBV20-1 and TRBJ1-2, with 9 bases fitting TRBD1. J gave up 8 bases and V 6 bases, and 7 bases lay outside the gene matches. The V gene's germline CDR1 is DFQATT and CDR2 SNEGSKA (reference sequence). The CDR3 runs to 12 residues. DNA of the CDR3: TGCAGTGCAACGGACAGGGGACGGGGCTACACCTTC. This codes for CSATDRGRGYTF.

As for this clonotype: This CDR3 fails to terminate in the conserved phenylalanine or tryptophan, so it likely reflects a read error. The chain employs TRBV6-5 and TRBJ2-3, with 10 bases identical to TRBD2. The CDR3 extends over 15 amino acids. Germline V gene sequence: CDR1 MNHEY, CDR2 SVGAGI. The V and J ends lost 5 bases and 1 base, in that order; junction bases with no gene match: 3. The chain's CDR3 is CASSGGTSGTDTQYL. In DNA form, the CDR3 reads TGTGCCAGCAGTGGCGGGACTAGCGGCACAGATACGCAGTATTTG.

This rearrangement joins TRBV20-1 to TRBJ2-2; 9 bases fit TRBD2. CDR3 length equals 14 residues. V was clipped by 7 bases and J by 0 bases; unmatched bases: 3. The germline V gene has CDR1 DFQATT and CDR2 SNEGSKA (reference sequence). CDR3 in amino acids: CSGLAGANTGELFF. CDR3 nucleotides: TGCAGTGGATTAGCGGGAGCGAACACCGGGGAGCTGTTTTTT.

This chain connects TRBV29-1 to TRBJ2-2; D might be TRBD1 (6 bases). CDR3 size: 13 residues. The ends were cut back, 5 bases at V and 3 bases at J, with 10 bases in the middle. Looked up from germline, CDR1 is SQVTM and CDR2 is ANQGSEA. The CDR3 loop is CSVLGQHTGELFF. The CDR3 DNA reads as TGCAGCGTTCTAGGACAGCACACCGGGGAGCTGTTTTTT.